The next 20 T cell receptor beta chains were all read from a single sample in a study of blood T cell repertoires in COVID-19. Assay: immunoSEQ multiplex PCR; the TCRdb copy retains only in-frame clones and omits some. Of about 110,000 clones listed, around 86% are singletons. The sequenced sample was peripheral blood. The receptors originated from a man older than 75 with acute or convalescent COVID-19.

This chain's CDR3 is CASRRDKYTEAFF. CDR3 in DNA: TGTGCCAGCAGGCGCGACAAATACACTGAAGCTTTCTTT. The gene calls are TRBV16 and TRBJ1-1; D is unclear. The germline gives CDR1 KGHSY, CDR2 FQNENV. The V and J ends lost 6 bases and 3 bases respectively, with 11 bases between them. This CDR3 spans 13 amino acids.

The rearrangement uses TRBV5-1 and TRBJ2-1, with D possibly TRBD1 on 5 matching bases. Germline V CDR1 and CDR2: SGHRS, YFSETQ. The CDR3 runs 16 residues. Trimming removed 0 bases from V and 0 bases from J, with 10 bases in between. CDR3 residues: CASSLAVTVSYNEQFF. CDR3 coding DNA: TGCGCCAGCAGCTTGGCCGTGACAGTCTCCTACAATGAGCAGTTCTTC.

This chain uses TRBV6-5 with TRBJ2-2, with 7 bases aligning to TRBD1. This CDR3 is built from 14 residues. Per germline, CDR1 MNHEY and CDR2 SVGAGI. Trimming at V came to 6 bases and at J to 1 base, leaving 2 bases not matched to a gene. This CDR3 reads CASRRTGNTGELFF. The CDR3 DNA sequence: TGTGCCAGCAGAAGGACAGGGAACACCGGGGAGCTGTTTTTT.

This sequence joins TRBV5-1 and TRBJ2-3; 14 nucleotides line up with TRBD2. The CDR3 totals 16 residues. With 0 bases clipped from V and 6 bases from J, the junction kept 3 bases outside the gene matches. Germline CDR1 and CDR2: SGHRS and YFSETQ. The chain's CDR3 is CASSLGGTSGSDTQYF. The CDR3 DNA follows: TGCGCCAGCAGCTTGGGGGGGACTAGCGGGAGTGATACGCAGTATTTT.

This clone was found a few times. This chain links TRBV5-6 with TRBJ2-7, with 8 bases aligning to TRBD1. CDR1 and CDR2 (germline): SGHDT, YYEEEE. V lost 5 bases to trimming and J lost 2 bases; unmatched junction nucleotides: 3. There are 13 residues in the CDR3. The CDR3 nucleotides read TGTGCCAGCAGTCCAGGGGGCCCCTACGAGCAGTACTTC. As protein: CASSPGGPYEQYF.

The chain has TRBV6-2 or TRBV6-3 and TRBJ2-5; TRBD1 aligns across 9 bases. This CDR3 spans 14 amino acids. V trimming: 6 bases; J trimming: 6 bases; junction bases outside the gene matches: 8. Germline V gene sequence: CDR1 MNHEY, CDR2 SVGEGT. In DNA form, the CDR3 reads TGTGCCAGCAGCACGGGCGGGACAGGGAAGACCCAGTACTTC. It codes for CASSTGGTGKTQYF.

The chain is built from TRBV5-1 and TRBJ2-7; perhaps TRBD1 as D (8 bases). V lost 3 bases and J lost 3, with 25 bases in between. CDR3 length equals 18 residues. CDR1 SGHRS and CDR2 YFSETQ come from the germline V gene. CDR3 in amino acids: CASSSGSRSGTGFYEQYF. CDR3 nucleotide sequence: TGCGCCAGCAGCTCAGGGTCTCGCAGCGGGACAGGTTTCTACGAGCAGTACTTC.

The rearrangement uses TRBV3-1 (or the pseudogene TRBV3-2) and TRBJ2-1; 12 positions agree with TRBD2. Unmatched junction bases numbered 12, after V lost 4 bases and J lost 8 bases. Germline V gene data show CDR1 as LGHDT and CDR2 as YNNKEL (reference sequence). This CDR3 contains 17 residues. The CDR3 DNA reads as TGTGCCAGCAGCCTCGGACTAGCGGGACTCTTTGACGATGAGCAGTTCTTC. Residues: CASSLGLAGLFDDEQFF.

This sequence joins TRBV5-8 and TRBJ1-4; TRBD1 agrees at 7 bases. The germline CDR1 and CDR2 sequences are SGHTS and YDEGEE. J gave up 8 bases and V 1 base, and 8 bases lay outside the gene matches. There are 15 residues in the CDR3. CDR3 sequence: CASSLNRGYGEKLFF. The CDR3, as DNA: TGTGCCAGCAGCTTGAACAGGGGATATGGCGAAAAACTGTTTTTT.

The rearrangement links TRBV30 to TRBJ1-5, with TRBD1 as a possible D gene (5 bases). The CDR3 is made up of 13 amino acids. V lost 1 base and J lost 4, with 8 bases in between. The germline V gene has CDR1 GTSNPN and CDR2 SVGIG (reference sequence). This CDR3 is CAWSGGTNQPQHF. The CDR3, as DNA: TGTGCCTGGAGTGGCGGGACGAATCAGCCCCAGCATTTT.

This clone appeared once. J is TRBJ1-2 and V is TRBV3-1 (or the pseudogene TRBV3-2); the match to TRBD1 covers 8 bases. CDR3 length equals 16 residues. The germline CDR1 and CDR2 sequences are LGHDT and YNNKEL (reference sequence). The V segment lost 0 bases and the J segment 4 bases; nucleotides outside the gene matches: 7. Here the CDR3 reads CASSQEGAGGGYGYTF. DNA for the CDR3: TGTGCCAGCAGCCAAGAAGGGGCAGGGGGCGGCTATGGCTACACCTTC.

V is TRBV18 and J is TRBJ2-7, with 7 bases identical to TRBD1. Germline V lookup: CDR1 KGHSH, CDR2 LQKENI. CDR3 length: 13 residues. V trimming: 0 bases; J trimming: 5 bases; junction bases outside the gene matches: 1. The CDR3 spells CASSPPGTDEQYF. In nucleotides, the CDR3 is TGTGCCAGCTCACCACCGGGGACAGACGAGCAGTACTTC.

This chain connects TRBV3-1 (or the pseudogene TRBV3-2) to TRBJ2-7; 8 bases agree with TRBD2. CDR3 length: 15 residues. Germline loops: CDR1 LGHDT, CDR2 YNNKEL (reference sequence). V dropped 8 bases and J dropped 2; count of bases not matched to a gene: 11. The CDR3 spells CASQTLAGHPYEQYF. The CDR3 DNA sequence: TGTGCCAGCCAAACTCTAGCGGGCCACCCCTACGAGCAGTACTTC.

Notes on this clone: One end of the junction varies from germline; a read error may be responsible. This chain links TRBV10-2 with TRBJ1-2; D ambiguous. Germline CDR1 and CDR2: WSHSY and SAAADI. The CDR3 length is 12 residues. CDR3 loop: CASSESSSPSLF. CDR3 DNA: TGCGCCAGCAGTGAGTCAAGTTCCCCTAGCCTCTTC.

V is TRBV18 and J is TRBJ2-2; D possibly corresponds to TRBD1 (5 bases). Germline lookup yields CDR1 KGHSH and CDR2 LQKENI. Deletions cut 2 bases from V and 0 bases from J, with 10 bases between. The CDR3 sequence is 16 residues long. CDR3 residues: CASSPTTVANTGELFF. DNA of the CDR3: TGTGCCAGCTCACCAACGACAGTCGCGAACACCGGGGAGCTGTTTTTT.

The chain carries TRBV5-1 and TRBJ2-1; D might be TRBD2 (5 bases). This CDR3 is 15 amino acids long. With 1 base removed from V and 4 bases from J, the gap between germline ends came to 12 bases. Germline V CDR1 and CDR2: SGHRS, YFSETQ. The DNA for the CDR3 is TGCGCCAGCAGCTTGAGGCGGGCGGATTACAATGAGCAGTTCTTC. Translating it yields CASSLRRADYNEQFF.

V usage is TRBV7-8 and J usage is TRBJ2-1; 14 nucleotides match TRBD2. The junction had 16 bases not matched to a gene; V was cut back by 1 base and J by 8 bases. CDR1 SGHVS and CDR2 FQNEAQ come from the germline V gene. There are 20 residues in the CDR3. CDR3 sequence reads: CASSLGNRLAGGPKYHEQFF. The CDR3 DNA sequence: TGTGCCAGCAGCTTAGGGAATCGACTAGCGGGAGGGCCGAAATACCATGAGCAGTTCTTC.

This rearrangement joins TRBV7-3 to TRBJ1-6, with TRBD1 identical over 8 bases. Germline loops: CDR1 SGHTA, CDR2 FQGTGA. The CDR3 is 14 residues long. The V gene end was trimmed by 5 bases and the J gene end by 8 bases; junction bases not matched to a gene: 5. The CDR3, as DNA: TGTGCCAGCAGCCGGACAGGGTGGGATTCACCCCTCCACTTT. This sequence encodes CASSRTGWDSPLHF.

This rearrangement joins TRBV6-5 to TRBJ1-2, with D perhaps matching TRBD1 (5 bases). Germline CDR1 and CDR2: MNHEY and SVGAGI. The germline V and J ends were trimmed by 7 bases and 3 bases, with 12 bases remaining between them. The CDR3 consists of 13 residues. In DNA form, the CDR3 reads TGTGCCAGCATACCCACGGGGGACTATGGCTACACCTTC. This encodes CASIPTGDYGYTF.

The chain uses TRBV2 and TRBJ2-7; D might be TRBD1 (6 bases). The germline CDR1 and CDR2 sequences are SNHLY and FYNNEI. Trimming removed 5 bases from V and 3 bases from J, with 17 bases in between. The CDR3 extends over 15 amino acids. The CDR3 region is CASSPGQPGIYEQYF. DNA of the CDR3: TGTGCCAGCAGTCCCGGACAGCCCGGGATCTACGAGCAGTACTTC. The whole variable domain, remainder taken from reference TRBV2 and TRBJ2-7, is EPEVTQTPSHQVTQMGQEVILRCVPISNHLYFYWYRQILGQKVEFLVSFYNNEISEKSEIFDDQFSVERPDGSNFTLKIRSTKLEDSAMYFCASSPGQPGIYEQYFGPGTRLTVT.